The text below deals with one TCR beta chain. Its antigen is not known. This sample was taken from a study of cytomegalovirus exposure and HLA in healthy donors. Study-wide points: Relative to equally common others, HLA-associated TCR beta chains showed greater clonal expansion in a later analysis. Most TCR beta V segments were productive about 90% or about 30% of the time in an earlier analysis.

Donors counted as nominally healthy when sampled, yet unrecorded immune exposures were likely. The study ran its PCR with 60 Vbeta and 13 Jbeta primers. Method: immunoSEQ multiplex PCR; TCRdb's copy keeps in-frame clones and lacks some. The sample lists 200,000 to 250,000 clones; 82% were seen once. This TCR came from a woman in her 40s in good health and CMV-seropositive. Sequencing was performed on PBMCs.

The chain's CDR3 is CASSLERGARSFEQYF. The CDR3, as DNA: TGTGCCAGCAGCTTAGAGCGGGGGGCAAGAAGCTTCGAGCAGTACTTC. The rearrangement links TRBV7-6 to TRBJ2-7, with 9 bases fitting TRBD2. Germline V gene lookup returns CDR1 SGHVS and CDR2 FNYEAQ. V dropped 1 base and J dropped 6; count of bases not matched to a gene: 10. The CDR3 contains 16 residues. Supplemented by reference TRBV7-6 and TRBJ2-7, the full variable domain reads GAGVSQSPRYKVTKRGQDVALRCDPISGHVSLYWYRQALGQGPEFLTYFNYEAQQDKSGLPNDRFSAERPEGSISTLTIQRTEQRDSAMYRCASSLERGARSFEQYFGPGTRLTVT.